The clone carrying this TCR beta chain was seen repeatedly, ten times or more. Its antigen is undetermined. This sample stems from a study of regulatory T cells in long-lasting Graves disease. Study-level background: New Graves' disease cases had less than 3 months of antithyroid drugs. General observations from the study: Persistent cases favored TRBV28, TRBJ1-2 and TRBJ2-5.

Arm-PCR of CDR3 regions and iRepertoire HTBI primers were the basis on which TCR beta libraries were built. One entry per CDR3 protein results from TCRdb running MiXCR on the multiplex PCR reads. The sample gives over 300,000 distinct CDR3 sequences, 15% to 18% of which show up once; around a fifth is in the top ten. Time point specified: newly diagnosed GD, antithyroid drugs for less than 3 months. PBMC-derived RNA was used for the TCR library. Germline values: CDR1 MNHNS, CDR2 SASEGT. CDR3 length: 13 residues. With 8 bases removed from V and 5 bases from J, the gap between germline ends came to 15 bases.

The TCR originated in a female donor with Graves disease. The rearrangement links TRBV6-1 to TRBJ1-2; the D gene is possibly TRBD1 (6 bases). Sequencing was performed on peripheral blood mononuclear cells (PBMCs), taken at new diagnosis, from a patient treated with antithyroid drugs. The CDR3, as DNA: TGTGCCAGCTACAGGGCAGTAGGGTATGGCTACACCTTC. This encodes CASYRAVGYGYTF.